Presented here are 29 T cell receptor beta chains from one specimen sequenced in a study of blood T cell repertoires in COVID-19. Sequenced by immunoSEQ multiplex PCR; TCRdb stores in-frame clones only, minus some. Of hundreds of thousands of clones in the sample, 82% are singletons; the top ten hold 9.5% to 15%. The sequenced sample consisted of peripheral blood. Receptors were obtained from a woman aged 60 to 75 with active or convalescent COVID-19.

The chain has TRBV29-1 and TRBJ2-3, with D perhaps matching TRBD2 (6 bases). This CDR3 has 13 amino acids. Per the germline V gene, CDR1 is SQVTM and CDR2 is ANQGSEA. Deletions cut 4 bases from V and 5 bases from J, with 13 bases between. The CDR3 protein is CSVGEVLEDTQYF. CDR3 bases: TGCAGCGTTGGGGAGGTGTTGGAAGATACGCAGTATTTT.

Points on this clone: The junction shows a germline mismatch at one end, possibly a read error. The chain combines TRBV2 with TRBJ1-3; D might be TRBD1 (6 bases). The CDR3 runs 10 residues. Germline values: CDR1 SNHLY, CDR2 FYNNEI. CDR3 loop: CASSSTGGSF. The CDR3 DNA is TGTGCCAGCAGTTCCACTGGGGGCAGTTTT.

This clone has just a few counts. The chain uses TRBV7-8 and TRBJ1-2; the D is unclear. Looked up from germline, CDR1 is SGHVS and CDR2 is FQNEAQ. The CDR3 runs 14 residues. V was cut by 3 bases and J by 3 bases, with 11 bases left in between. This CDR3 is CASSLGRVDYGYTF. For the CDR3, the DNA is TGTGCCAGCAGCTTGGGGAGGGTCGACTATGGCTACACCTTC. Combining the CDR3 with reference TRBV7-8 and TRBJ1-2 gives the whole variable domain GAGVSQSPRYKVAKRGQDVALRCDPISGHVSLFWYQQALGQGPEFLTYFQNEAQLDKSGLPSDRFFAERPEGSVSTLKIQRTQQEDSAVYLCASSLGRVDYGYTFGSGTRLTVV.

The CDR3 nucleotides are TGTGCCAGCAGCTTAGGGCTGGGACAGGAGTACGGCTACACCTTC. Translated: CASSLGLGQEYGYTF. The rearrangement links TRBV7-2 to TRBJ1-2; 8 nucleotides agree with TRBD1. This CDR3 is 15 amino acids long. Trimming cost V 1 base and J 8 bases; bases outside gene matches: 9. CDR1 and CDR2 from the germline V gene are SGHTA and FQGNSA. Complete variable domain (other parts from reference TRBV7-2 and TRBJ1-2): GAGVSQSPSNKVTEKGKDVELRCDPISGHTALYWYRQSLGQGLEFLIYFQGNSAPDKSGLPSDRFSAERTGGSVSTLTIQRTQQEDSAVYLCASSLGLGQEYGYTFGSGTRLTVV.

J is TRBJ1-4 and V is TRBV19; possibly TRBD1 for D (5 bases). Trimming took off 6 bases at V and 7 bases at J, with 18 bases between the two ends. Germline V CDR1 and CDR2: LNHDA, SQIVND (reference sequence). CDR3 length: 15 residues. The CDR3 loop reads CASRDVRVVSEKLFF. CDR3 in DNA: TGTGCCAGTAGGGATGTCAGGGTCGTCTCTGAAAAACTGTTTTTT.

CDR3 sequence: CASSLPSSYNEQFF. CDR3 coding DNA: TGTGCCAGCAGCTTGCCGAGCTCCTACAATGAGCAGTTCTTC. This chain links TRBV5-4 with TRBJ2-1, with D hard to call. The germline gives CDR1 SGHNT, CDR2 YYREEE (reference sequence). V lost 1 base and J 0 bases, leaving 5 bases between the germline ends. The CDR3 is 14 residues long.

The DNA of the CDR3 is TGCGCCAGCAGCTTACTTGCAACTAATGAAAAACTGTTTTTT. Its protein product is CASSLLATNEKLFF. This rearrangement joins TRBV5-1 to TRBJ1-4, with D unresolved. This CDR3 is built from 14 residues. Per the germline V gene, CDR1 is SGHRS and CDR2 is YFSETQ. V lost 2 bases to trimming and J lost 0 bases, with 5 bases between them.

The CDR3 region is CASSLGQGQPQHF. The CDR3 region has the DNA TGTGCCAGCAGCTTGGGACAGGGACAACCCCAGCATTTT. This chain joins TRBV7-2 and TRBJ1-5, with TRBD1 identical over 9 bases. The CDR3 sequence is 13 residues long. The ends lost 3 bases at V and 10 bases at J; junction bases unmatched: 4. Germline V gives CDR1 SGHTA, CDR2 FQGNSA. The full variable domain, with the rest looked up from reference TRBV7-2 and TRBJ1-5, is GAGVSQSPSNKVTEKGKDVELRCDPISGHTALYWYRQSLGQGLEFLIYFQGNSAPDKSGLPSDRFSAERTGGSVSTLTIQRTQQEDSAVYLCASSLGQGQPQHFGDGTRLSIL.

The V and J genes are TRBV29-1 and TRBJ2-7, with D perhaps matching TRBD1 (6 bases). Trimming pared 6 bases from V and 4 bases from J, leaving 10 bases between. This CDR3 contains 11 residues. Germline V gene sequence: CDR1 SQVTM, CDR2 ANQGSEA. In nucleotides, the CDR3 is TGCAGCGTAAGCAGGGGTTACGAGCAGTACTTC. It codes for CSVSRGYEQYF.

This clone was seen more than once but under ten times. The chain uses TRBV19 and TRBJ1-2, with 7 bases aligning to TRBD1. The length of the CDR3 is 14 residues. The junction had 8 bases not matched to a gene; V was cut back by 9 bases and J by 1 base. Germline loops: CDR1 LNHDA, CDR2 SQIVND (reference sequence). Here the CDR3 reads CASLPGQHNYGYTF. The CDR3 DNA sequence: TGTGCCAGCCTACCGGGACAGCATAACTATGGCTACACCTTC.

For this clone: The same CDR3 is also encoded by other DNA sequences in this sample. This chain links TRBV4-1 with TRBJ1-2; 7 nucleotides align to TRBD1. Germline V CDR1 and CDR2: MGHRA, YSYEKL. J was trimmed by 2 bases and V by 1 base; bases with no gene match: 7. CDR3 length equals 16 residues. CDR3: CASSQGRDRGNYGYTF. The CDR3 DNA reads as TGCGCCAGCAGCCAAGGCCGGGACAGAGGAAACTATGGCTACACCTTC.

CDR3 DNA sequence: TGTGCCAGCAGCGACAGGAGCTCTGGGGCCAACGTCCTGACTTTC. It is translated as CASSDRSSGANVLTF. The chain carries TRBV6-5 and TRBJ2-6, with a weak D call TRBD1 (6 bases). Germline V gene data show CDR1 as MNHEY and CDR2 as SVGAGI. The CDR3 totals 15 residues. With 6 bases removed from V and 0 bases from J, the gap between germline ends came to 9 bases.

V gene TRBV7-9 combines with J gene TRBJ2-1, with D possibly being TRBD1 (5 bases). CDR1 and CDR2 from the germline V gene are SEHNR and FQNEAQ (reference sequence). There are 13 residues in the CDR3. The V end lost 5 bases, the J end lost 7 bases, and 12 bases lay between the germline ends. CDR3 loop: CASSPRGANEQFF. CDR3 in DNA: TGTGCCAGCAGCCCCCGTGGGGCTAATGAGCAGTTCTTC.

The V call is TRBV2, the J call TRBJ2-5, with D perhaps TRBD2 (7 bases). CDR1 and CDR2 from the germline V gene are SNHLY and FYNNEI. Trimming pared 6 bases from V and 2 bases from J, leaving 19 bases between. The CDR3 is 16 amino acids. The chain's CDR3 is CASSVSRGGIQETQYF. The CDR3 DNA sequence: TGTGCCAGCAGCGTATCGAGGGGGGGAATTCAAGAGACCCAGTACTTC.

Comments on this clone: The sample carries other DNA sequences with the same CDR3. V and J are TRBV18 and TRBJ2-5; 10 nucleotides agree with TRBD1. V shed 3 bases, J shed 5 bases, and the junction held 0 bases outside the gene matches. There are 13 residues in the CDR3. Germline V gene lookup returns CDR1 KGHSH and CDR2 LQKENI. The CDR3 reads CASSPGQGETQYF. In DNA form, the CDR3 reads TGTGCCAGCTCACCGGGACAGGGGGAGACCCAGTACTTC.

A remark on this clone: Other DNA sequences of this sample code for an identical CDR3. The V gene is TRBV20-1, the J gene TRBJ2-3; D remains unclear. The CDR3 is made up of 11 amino acids. Trimming pared 6 bases from V and 6 bases from J, leaving 10 bases between. CDR1 and CDR2 from the germline V gene are DFQATT and SNEGSKA (reference sequence). The chain's CDR3 is CSASGADTQYF. The CDR3 coding sequence is TGCAGTGCCAGTGGAGCGGATACGCAGTATTTT.

This chain uses TRBV6-5 with TRBJ1-1; D is ambiguous. Trimming took off 6 bases at V and 3 bases at J, with 11 bases between the two ends. Per the germline V gene, CDR1 is MNHEY and CDR2 is SVGAGI. This CDR3 contains 13 residues. CDR3 loop: CASRRVVDTEAFF. The DNA for the CDR3 is TGTGCCAGCAGGAGGGTCGTGGACACTGAAGCTTTCTTT.

This clone was seen only once. The rearrangement joins TRBV10-3 to TRBJ1-3, with 7 bases lining up with TRBD1. In germline, CDR1 is ENHRY, CDR2 SYGVKD. The length of the CDR3 is 16 residues. Trimming cost V 4 bases and J 5 bases; bases outside gene matches: 11. This CDR3 is CAISVGLQGVRNTIYF. The CDR3 coding sequence is TGTGCCATCAGTGTCGGTCTTCAGGGGGTACGAAACACCATATATTTT.

This chain connects TRBV11-2 to TRBJ2-7, with 9 bases identical to TRBD1. Germline trimming cut 0 bases from V and 2 bases from J; bases unmatched to any gene: 2. The CDR3 is 15 residues long. CDR1 SGHAT and CDR2 FQNNGV come from the germline V gene. The CDR3 region is CASSLEGQGTYEQYF. The CDR3 nucleotides are TGTGCCAGCAGCTTAGAGGGACAGGGTACCTACGAGCAGTACTTC.

This chain uses TRBV5-4 with TRBJ1-2, with TRBD1 matching over 7 bases. Trimming cost V 5 bases and J 4 bases; bases outside gene matches: 5. The CDR3 runs to 13 residues. CDR1 is SGHNT, CDR2 YYREEE, per germline (reference sequence). CDR3 bases: TGTGCCAGCAGTCGGGACAGCCGCTATGGCTACACCTTC. It encodes CASSRDSRYGYTF.

The chain recombines TRBV13 with TRBJ2-1, with D maybe TRBD1 (6 bases). Per germline, CDR1 PRHDT and CDR2 FYEKMQ (reference sequence). The CDR3 extends over 16 amino acids. With 4 bases removed from V and 3 bases from J, the gap between germline ends came to 16 bases. Here the CDR3 reads CASSSRTDSLYNEQFF. In nucleotides, the CDR3 is TGTGCCAGCAGCTCCCGGACAGATTCCCTCTACAATGAGCAGTTCTTC.

This rearrangement joins TRBV27 to TRBJ1-2, with a weak D call TRBD1 (6 bases). The CDR3 spans 13 residues. Germline V gives CDR1 MNHEY, CDR2 SMNVEV (reference sequence). The V end lost 6 bases, the J end lost 2 bases, and 10 bases lay between the germline ends. The CDR3 nucleotides are TGTGCCAGCAGCCCTACAGGGAACTATGGCTACACCTTC. The encoded protein is CASSPTGNYGYTF.

The chain carries TRBV19 and TRBJ2-7, with D possibly being TRBD1 (6 bases). Germline CDR1 and CDR2: LNHDA and SQIVND (reference sequence). CDR3 length: 14 amino acids. The germline V and J ends were trimmed by 4 bases and 1 base, with 11 bases remaining between them. The CDR3 DNA reads TGTGCCAGTAGTACCGGGACACGGTCCTACGAGCAGTACTTC. It specifies CASSTGTRSYEQYF.

This chain links TRBV6-1 with TRBJ1-6, with D uncertain. Germline loops: CDR1 MNHNS, CDR2 SASEGT. V was cut by 3 bases and J by 0 bases, with 9 bases left in between. The CDR3 runs to 16 residues. For the CDR3, the DNA is TGTGCCAGCAGTGATCCCCCGAGCTCCTATAATTCACCCCTCCACTTT. This gives the protein CASSDPPSSYNSPLHF.

This clone was recorded once. This chain connects TRBV5-1 to TRBJ1-5, with no clear D. The V gene lost 4 bases and the J gene lost 4 bases, with 9 bases spanning the gap. Germline loops: CDR1 SGHRS, CDR2 YFSETQ. The CDR3 length is 13 residues. The CDR3 is CASSAGGNQPQHF. CDR3 in DNA: TGCGCCAGCAGCGCGGGAGGGAATCAGCCCCAGCATTTT.

V gene TRBV5-8 combines with J gene TRBJ1-2, with TRBD1 matching over 9 bases. Germline CDR1 SGHTS, CDR2 YDEGEE. This CDR3 contains 13 residues. J lost 8 bases, V lost 4 bases, and 6 bases had no gene match. CDR3 protein: CASSHGTGNGYTF. The CDR3 DNA is TGTGCCAGCAGCCACGGGACAGGGAACGGCTACACCTTC. The full variable domain, its missing parts supplied by reference TRBV5-8 and TRBJ1-2, is EAGVTQSPTHLIKTRGQQATLRCSPISGHTSVYWYQQALGLGLQFLLWYDEGEERNRGNFPPRFSGRQFPNYSSELNVNALELEDSALYLCASSHGTGNGYTFGSGTRLTVV.

In nucleotides, the CDR3 is TGTGCCAGCAGCCAAGGCCCTAGCGGGGGTTACGAGCAGTACTTC. This translates into CASSQGPSGGYEQYF. The J gene is TRBJ2-7, the V gene TRBV3-1 (or the pseudogene TRBV3-2); 10 bases map to TRBD2. There are 15 residues in the CDR3. J gave up 4 bases and V 1 base, and 4 bases lay outside the gene matches. CDR1 is LGHDT, CDR2 YNNKEL, per germline (reference sequence).

This clone has only one observation. V usage is TRBV12-3 or TRBV12-4 and J usage is TRBJ1-1; D not resolved. Trimming cost V 1 base and J 9 bases, with 12 bases left between them. This CDR3 contains 13 residues. CDR3 amino acids: CASSLVRATQAFF. The CDR3 coding sequence is TGTGCCAGCAGTTTAGTTAGAGCCACCCAAGCTTTCTTT.

This chain joins TRBV27 and TRBJ1-2; no firm D call. The germline gives CDR1 MNHEY, CDR2 SMNVEV (reference sequence). Trimming took off 2 bases at V and 4 bases at J, with 8 bases between the two ends. CDR3 length: 13 amino acids. The CDR3 loop is CASSLSGGYGYTF. CDR3 nucleotide sequence: TGTGCCAGCAGTTTAAGTGGAGGCTATGGCTACACCTTC.